Listed here are 24 T cell receptor beta chains from one sample, sequenced in a study of CD8+CD57+ T cells in acquired aplastic anemia. TCR beta VDJ combinations and CDR3 sequences were profiled from genomic DNA. Using its own MiXCR run on the reads, TCRdb lists one record per CDR3 protein. Of under 200,000 distinct CDR3 sequences listed, around half are singletons. Previously, flow cytometry had revealed CD8+CD57+ cell expansion in the patients chosen for sequencing. The sample was sorted CD4+, CD8+, or CD8+CD57+ T cells (not recorded which) from PBMCs. The source is a human donor with aplastic anemia.

The chain carries TRBV19 and TRBJ1-4, with 7 bases aligning to TRBD1. This CDR3 region has 13 residues. V trimming: 10 bases; J trimming: 7 bases; junction bases outside the gene matches: 9. Looked up from germline, CDR1 is LNHDA and CDR2 is SQIVND (reference sequence). The CDR3 sequence: CATKHQGVEKLFF. The CDR3 coding sequence is TGTGCCACTAAACATCAGGGGGTTGAAAAACTGTTTTTT.

V and J are TRBV7-6 and TRBJ1-2; D possibly corresponds to TRBD1 (5 bases). Deletions cut 1 base from V and 7 bases from J, with 16 bases between. This CDR3 has 15 residues. Per the germline V gene, CDR1 is SGHVS and CDR2 is FNYEAQ. The CDR3 nucleotides are TGTGCCAGCAGCTTAGTTACGGGGGGTGAGGGTGGCTACACCTTC. This codes for CASSLVTGGEGGYTF.

The rearrangement links TRBV20-1 to TRBJ1-1, with a possible D match to TRBD1 (6 bases). The V end lost 6 bases, the J end lost 0 bases, and 17 bases lay between the germline ends. The germline V gene has CDR1 DFQATT and CDR2 SNEGSKA (reference sequence). The length of the CDR3 is 15 residues. CDR3 residues: CSARPSGQLNTEAFF. CDR3 nucleotides: TGCAGTGCCAGACCCTCTGGACAGCTGAACACTGAAGCTTTCTTT.

This clonotype was detected many times. The V call is TRBV7-3, the J call TRBJ2-7, with 8 nucleotides matching TRBD2. CDR1 is SGHTA, CDR2 FQGTGA, per germline. The CDR3 contains 16 residues. Unmatched junction bases numbered 10, after V lost 2 bases and J lost 4 bases. Here the CDR3 reads CASSLVPQTSVYEQYF. DNA for the CDR3: TGTGCCAGCAGCTTAGTCCCCCAGACTAGCGTTTACGAGCAGTACTTC. Drawing the rest from reference TRBV7-3 and TRBJ2-7, the complete variable domain is GAGVSQTPSNKVTEKGKYVELRCDPISGHTALYWYRQSLGQGPEFLIYFQGTGAADDSGLPNDRFFAVRPEGSVSTLKIQRTERGDSAVYLCASSLVPQTSVYEQYFGPGTRLTVT.

The chain links TRBV25-1 to TRBJ2-5, with D possibly called TRBD1 or TRBD2 (5 bases each). In germline, CDR1 is MGHDK, CDR2 SYGVNS. The V and J ends lost 8 bases and 5 bases respectively, with 15 bases between them. The CDR3 consists of 13 residues. The CDR3 loop reads CASLEWGSETQYF. The DNA of the CDR3 is TGTGCCAGCTTAGAGTGGGGGTCGGAGACCCAGTACTTC.

This clonotype was observed once. CDR3 protein: CASSRGQWNQPQHF. The DNA for the CDR3 is TGTGCCAGCAGCCGGGGGCAGTGGAATCAGCCCCAGCATTTT. The V and J genes are TRBV16 and TRBJ1-5; D is perhaps TRBD1 (6 bases). The germline CDR1 and CDR2 sequences are KGHSY and FQNENV. The V gene lost 4 bases and the J gene lost 4 bases, with 11 bases spanning the gap. This CDR3 has 14 residues.

The chain combines TRBV7-9 with TRBJ1-5; tentatively, D is TRBD1 (5 bases). Trimming shortened V by 5 bases and J by 4 bases, and 15 bases separated the two germline ends. Germline CDR1 reads SEHNR; CDR2 reads FQNEAQ (reference sequence). CDR3 size: 15 residues. The CDR3 protein is CASSPNGTRNQPQHF. DNA of the CDR3: TGTGCCAGCAGCCCAAACGGGACTCGGAATCAGCCCCAGCATTTT. The full variable domain, its missing parts supplied by reference TRBV7-9 and TRBJ1-5, is DTGVSQNPRHKITKRGQNVTFRCDPISEHNRLYWYRQTLGQGPEFLTYFQNEAQLEKSRLLSDRFSAERPKGSFSTLEIQRTEQGDSAMYLCASSPNGTRNQPQHFGDGTRLSIL.

This chain connects TRBV19 to TRBJ2-4; no clear D gene. This CDR3 is 14 amino acids long. Trimming pared 5 bases from V and 0 bases from J, leaving 8 bases between. CDR1 and CDR2 from the germline V gene are LNHDA and SQIVND (reference sequence). The CDR3 here is CASSQVLAKNIQYF. In DNA form, the CDR3 reads TGTGCCAGTAGTCAAGTTCTAGCCAAAAACATTCAGTACTTC.

This chain uses TRBV29-1 with TRBJ1-1; D not resolved. The germline V gene has CDR1 SQVTM and CDR2 ANQGSEA. This CDR3 is built from 9 residues. V lost 5 bases to trimming and J lost 6 bases, with 4 bases between them. The CDR3 sequence: CSVSSEAFF. CDR3 in DNA: TGCAGCGTTTCTTCTGAAGCTTTCTTT.

This clonotype was recorded a few times. A much more abundant neighbour one base away suggests this may be a read error. The rearrangement uses TRBV19 and TRBJ2-7, with D unclear. V lost 9 bases and J lost 1, with 13 bases in between. CDR1 is LNHDA, CDR2 SQIVND, per germline (reference sequence). This CDR3 region has 13 residues. The DNA for the CDR3 is TGTGCCAGCAGTGCGCACCGATCCTACGAGCAGTACTTC. It specifies CASSAHRSYEQYF.

This chain uses TRBV30 with TRBJ1-2; D possibly corresponds to TRBD1 (6 bases). The CDR3 contains 11 residues. Germline-derived CDR1 and CDR2 are GTSNPN and SVGIG (reference sequence). The CDR3 DNA follows: TGTGCTGAGGACAGAGAGTATGGCTACACCTTC. This encodes CAEDREYGYTF.

Note on this clonotype: Mismatch with germline at one junction end may stem from a read error. The gene calls are TRBV6-5 and TRBJ2-2, with D tentatively TRBD1 (5 bases). In germline, CDR1 is MNHEY, CDR2 SVGAGI. The CDR3 runs to 15 residues. The CDR3 loop reads CAGSYSTVNTGELFF. Here the CDR3 DNA reads TGTGCCGGCAGTTACTCGACAGTAAACACCGGGGAGCTGTTTTTT.

This chain joins TRBV30 and TRBJ1-5; possible D gene TRBD1, 6 bases. The V end lost 0 bases, the J end lost 0 bases, and 9 bases lay between the germline ends. This CDR3 is built from 15 residues. Germline V gene lookup returns CDR1 GTSNPN and CDR2 SVGIG (reference sequence). CDR3 loop: CAWSVGGNSNQPQHF. CDR3 coding DNA: TGTGCCTGGAGTGTCGGGGGCAATAGCAATCAGCCCCAGCATTTT.

The V call is TRBV29-1, the J call TRBJ1-5; 9 bases are shared with TRBD1. The germline V gene has CDR1 SQVTM and CDR2 ANQGSEA. The trim removed 6 bases at V and 7 bases at J, leaving 7 bases unmatched. The CDR3 is 13 residues long. In nucleotides, the CDR3 is TGCAGCGTGCCCGGACAGGGGACACAGCCCCAGCATTTT. It yields the protein CSVPGQGTQPQHF.

This clonotype has more than one count but fewer than ten. The chain couples TRBV2 to TRBJ2-3; 9 positions match TRBD2. V was pared by 9 bases and J by 1 base, with 5 bases of the junction left unmatched. CDR1 SNHLY and CDR2 FYNNEI come from the germline V gene. This CDR3 has 14 residues. The CDR3: CARRGGEGTDTQYF. The CDR3, as DNA: TGTGCCAGGCGGGGGGGGGAAGGCACAGATACGCAGTATTTT.

The chain is built from TRBV7-2 and TRBJ2-7; 9 positions agree with TRBD1. The CDR3 contains 12 residues. Germline V gene data show CDR1 as SGHTA and CDR2 as FQGNSA. V shed 8 bases, J shed 5 bases, and the junction held 4 bases outside the gene matches. The CDR3 region is CASWTGVDEQYF. Written as DNA, the CDR3 is TGTGCCAGCTGGACAGGGGTGGACGAGCAGTACTTC.

This rearrangement joins TRBV10-1 to TRBJ2-1; D remains unclear. Per the germline V gene, CDR1 is WNHNN and CDR2 is SYGVQD (reference sequence). This CDR3 has 13 residues. V lost 4 bases to trimming and J lost 8 bases, with 12 bases between them. The CDR3 nucleotides read TGCGCCAGCAGTGTTGACGCGGTGGATGAGCAGTTCTTC. This sequence encodes CASSVDAVDEQFF.

This clonotype has a single count. The V and J genes are TRBV25-1 and TRBJ2-6; TRBD1 aligns across 10 bases. This CDR3 spans 13 amino acids. Germline-derived CDR1 and CDR2 are MGHDK and SYGVNS. J gave up 12 bases and V 4 bases, and 3 bases lay outside the gene matches. This CDR3 is CASSATGGSVLTF. The DNA for the CDR3 is TGTGCCAGCAGTGCGACAGGGGGCAGCGTCCTGACTTTC.

The CDR3 coding sequence is TGTGCCAGTAGTAGGGACCTCTATCCAAAGGCAGATACGCAGTATTTT. Translation: CASSRDLYPKADTQYF. The rearrangement joins TRBV19 to TRBJ2-3; D possibly matches TRBD1 or TRBD2 (5 bases each). Germline V gene lookup returns CDR1 LNHDA and CDR2 SQIVND (reference sequence). Trimming pared 4 bases from V and 4 bases from J, leaving 18 bases between. The CDR3 consists of 16 residues.

This clonotype was recorded many times. The chain combines TRBV27 with TRBJ2-5; 12 bases match TRBD2. The CDR3 spans 16 residues. The trim removed 4 bases at V and 5 bases at J, leaving 8 bases unmatched. CDR1 MNHEY and CDR2 SMNVEV come from the germline V gene (reference sequence). The CDR3 DNA follows: TGTGCCAGCAGTTCTTGGACTAGCGGGGTCCGGGAGACCCAGTACTTC. This gives the protein CASSSWTSGVRETQYF.

This clonotype was observed many times. V usage is TRBV7-2 and J usage is TRBJ2-5; 7 nucleotides line up with TRBD2. V was clipped by 5 bases and J by 5 bases; unmatched bases: 5. This CDR3 spans 13 amino acids. The germline gives CDR1 SGHTA, CDR2 FQGNSA. The DNA of the CDR3 is TGTGCCAGCAGCCAGACTAGCTTGGAGACCCAGTACTTC. Its translation is CASSQTSLETQYF.

This sequence joins TRBV12-3 or TRBV12-4 and TRBJ2-1; no clear D. The CDR3 totals 14 residues. The V end lost 6 bases, the J end lost 6 bases, and 15 bases lay between the germline ends. The CDR3 sequence: CASSPPLPSNEQFF. CDR3 bases: TGTGCCAGCAGCCCTCCTCTACCTTCCAATGAGCAGTTCTTC.

There are a few counts of this clonotype. The chain links TRBV4-2 to TRBJ2-2; D is ambiguous. Germline loops: CDR1 LGHNA, CDR2 YNFKEQ. The CDR3 runs to 14 residues. V was clipped by 2 bases and J by 7 bases, with 11 bases between them. The CDR3 reads CASSQRASRGELFF. The CDR3 DNA reads as TGTGCCAGCAGCCAAAGGGCTAGTCGCGGGGAGCTGTTTTTT.

The chain joins TRBV19 to TRBJ1-1, with 8 bases aligning to TRBD1. CDR3 length equals 16 residues. V shed 2 bases and J 5 bases; nucleotides not matched to a gene: 10. Germline assignment: CDR1 LNHDA and CDR2 SQIVND (reference sequence). The CDR3 nucleotides read TGTGCCAGTAGTATATGGTATCGGACAGGGTCTACTGAAGCTTTCTTT. This translates into CASSIWYRTGSTEAFF.